The present T cell receptor (beta chain) was sequenced within a study of blood T cell repertoires in COVID-19. Overall study context: The United States, Italy and Spain provided the acute and convalescent COVID-19 samples.

Adults between roughly 18 and 90 years of age took part from more than 20 US areas. Clinical history reported by participants formed the basis on which cohorts were assigned. Either two negative PCRs, clearance, or symptom resolution qualified Cohort 3 donors as recovered. Trimming stripped 1 base from V and 11 bases from J, with 11 bases between. The length of the CDR3 is 12 residues. Profiling relied on immunoSEQ multiplex PCR, and the TCRdb table lists in-frame clones only, not all of them. The table lists approximately 200,000 clones, more than 80% of them singletons. The specimen was PBMCs or T cells enriched from blood (not recorded which). The source of this sequence is a young man who had recovered from COVID-19. The gene calls are TRBV12-3 or TRBV12-4 and TRBJ1-1; D uncertain. The CDR3 sequence is CASSLGGRSAFF. CDR3 nucleotides: TGTGCCAGCAGTTTAGGCGGGAGATCTGCTTTCTTT.